This TCR beta chain was recovered during a study of blood T cell repertoires in COVID-19. Study overall: Nucleic acid was either cDNA or gDNA, and it came from T cells, B-cell-depleted T cells, or PBMCs.

Germline assignment: CDR1 SGDLS and CDR2 YYNGEE. V lost 0 bases, J lost 7 bases, and 3 bases stayed unmatched. The CDR3 runs to 14 residues. Per the original methods: Amplification with reference gene primers provided the estimates of nucleated cell counts. Only in-frame clones appear in the TCRdb table, and some are missing; sequencing was by immunoSEQ multiplex PCR. V, J and clone size were drawn from that table, and D and trimming were deduced from the DNA. This sample has some 200,000 clones; more than 75% occur once, and the top ten carry roughly 8.7%. V and J are TRBV9 and TRBJ1-2, with 10 bases lining up with TRBD1. The specimen was peripheral blood. This sequence originates from a woman aged 45 to 65 with active or convalescent COVID-19. This CDR3 is CASSVGRTGGGYTF. Written as DNA, the CDR3 is TGTGCCAGCAGCGTAGGCCGGACAGGGGGTGGCTACACCTTC.